These T cell receptor beta chains were read from a single sample in a study of cytomegalovirus exposure and HLA in healthy donors. The table came from immunoSEQ multiplex PCR; TCRdb's copy has only in-frame clones and leaves some out. This repertoire includes some 55,000 clones. The material sequenced was PBMCs. The receptors originated from a man aged 18 to 29 in good health and CMV-seropositive. The CDR3 runs from the conserved cysteine through the conserved F or W. Fields, in order: V gene, J gene, CDR3 protein.

>TRBV7-2|TRBJ2-5
CASSLLGTQQETQYF
>TRBV6-1|TRBJ1-1
CASRPTQDTEAFF
>TRBV12-5|TRBJ1-1
CASGLVGAGRRDTEAFF
>TRBV27|TRBJ2-7
CASSLTGLAESYEQYF
>TRBV11-2|TRBJ2-2
CASSPQTGELFF
>TRBV6-1|TRBJ2-3
CASTGGGGSTDTQYF
>TRBV4-1|TRBJ2-3
CASSRERITDTQYF
>TRBV11-2|TRBJ1-4
CASSRGQGAEKLFF
>TRBV19|TRBJ2-7
CASMGADFYEQYF
>TRBV6-6|TRBJ1-5
CASSYSPGKSQPQHF
>TRBV5-4|TRBJ2-2
CASSLASGSGGTGELFF
>TRBV5-6|TRBJ1-2
CASSWTGEVATYGYTF
>TRBV4-1|TRBJ2-2
CASSQVTVTLNTGELFF
>TRBV7-2|TRBJ2-5
CASELARGQETQYF
>TRBV6-5|TRBJ2-7
CASSSSGSSSYEQYF